The 20 T cell receptor beta chains below all came from one sample that was sequenced in a study of OX40 agonist ivuxolimab in advanced cancers. Sequencing was performed with immunoSEQ multiplex PCR; in TCRdb, only in-frame clones are kept and a portion is missing. The sample lists 60,000 to 80,000 clones; about 79% were seen once. Material: CD4+ or CD8+ T cells sorted from blood, obtained in a trial of the OX40 agonist ivuxolimab. These receptors all come from an adult with an advanced solid tumor such as melanoma, head and neck, liver or kidney cancer.

The table lists this clone with a count of one. V and J are TRBV7-2 and TRBJ1-2; 7 bases fit TRBD1. Germline V lookup: CDR1 SGHTA, CDR2 FQGNSA. This CDR3 is built from 15 residues. The junction had 6 bases not matched to a gene; V was cut back by 1 base and J by 4 bases. CDR3 in amino acids: CASSLGYQGGYGYTF. CDR3 DNA: TGTGCCAGCAGCTTAGGATACCAGGGGGGCTATGGCTACACCTTC. The variable domain in full, with the rest retrieved from reference TRBV7-2 and TRBJ1-2, is GAGVSQSPSNKVTEKGKDVELRCDPISGHTALYWYRQSLGQGLEFLIYFQGNSAPDKSGLPSDRFSAERTGGSVSTLTIQRTQQEDSAVYLCASSLGYQGGYGYTFGSGTRLTVV.

This rearrangement joins TRBV29-1 to TRBJ2-3; no firm D call. This CDR3 region has 15 residues. Per the germline V gene, CDR1 is SQVTM and CDR2 is ANQGSEA. Trimming pared 4 bases from V and 0 bases from J, leaving 14 bases between. The CDR3 DNA is TGCAGCGTTGTCGGCAGCTCCTTTAGCACAGATACGCAGTATTTT. This encodes CSVVGSSFSTDTQYF.

A note on this clone: An end of the junction does not agree with germline; a read error may underlie this. The rearrangement links TRBV5-1 to TRBJ1-4, with D tentatively TRBD1 (6 bases). CDR1 is SGHRS, CDR2 YFSETQ, per germline. The CDR3 sequence is 15 residues long. This CDR3 reads CASTITGTTNEKLFF. The CDR3 DNA sequence: TGCGCCAGCACGATTACCGGGACAACAAATGAAAAACTGTTTTTT.

The gene calls are TRBV6-6 and TRBJ1-5; unclear D gene. V was shortened by 3 bases and J by 6 bases, with 6 bases between the two germline ends. The CDR3 is 12 residues long. Germline lookup yields CDR1 MNHNY and CDR2 SVGAGI (reference sequence). The CDR3 nucleotides are TGTGCCAGCAGTTATCTTGGTCAGCCCCAGCATTTT. It codes for CASSYLGQPQHF.

J is TRBJ2-3 and V is TRBV5-6; TRBD1 might be the D (7 bases). The CDR3 is 16 residues long. Germline V CDR1 and CDR2: SGHDT, YYEEEE. V was pared by 4 bases and J by 2 bases, with 17 bases between. CDR3 DNA sequence: TGTGCCAGCAGCGCAGGGGGGCCCCTCTCCACAGATACGCAGTATTTT. Translation: CASSAGGPLSTDTQYF.

The chain combines TRBV7-2 with TRBJ2-7; 9 bases are a match to TRBD2. V lost 5 bases, J lost 0 bases, and 14 bases stayed unmatched. Germline lookup yields CDR1 SGHTA and CDR2 FQGNSA. This CDR3 region has 18 residues. The CDR3 DNA is TGTGCCAGCAGCCTCGGTTTACTAGCGGGCCAAAGCTCCTACGAGCAGTACTTC. Its protein product is CASSLGLLAGQSSYEQYF.

The chain recombines TRBV7-3 with TRBJ2-1, with 7 bases identical to TRBD1. The CDR3 consists of 15 residues. Looked up from germline, CDR1 is SGHTA and CDR2 is FQGTGA. V lost 5 bases and J lost 7; bases outside the gene matches: 11. The CDR3 DNA follows: TGTGCCAGCAGCCCGGGACAGAGGGGATTAAATGAGCAGTTCTTC. Translation: CASSPGQRGLNEQFF.

The J gene is TRBJ2-6, the V gene TRBV5-6, with D possibly being TRBD1 (5 bases). V was shortened by 4 bases and J by 12 bases, with 14 bases between the two germline ends. Germline-derived CDR1 and CDR2 are SGHDT and YYEEEE. CDR3 length: 13 amino acids. CDR3 DNA sequence: TGTGCCAGCAGCCTAGGGTCCGACAGCGTCCTGACTTTC. Translation gives CASSLGSDSVLTF.

The rearrangement joins TRBV5-1 to TRBJ2-5, with D perhaps matching TRBD1 (6 bases). The CDR3 sequence is 15 residues long. Per the germline V gene, CDR1 is SGHRS and CDR2 is YFSETQ. V was pared by 0 bases and J by 2 bases, with 11 bases between. The CDR3, as DNA: TGCGCCAGCAGCTTGGAAGGGACACCTCAAGAGACCCAGTACTTC. This codes for CASSLEGTPQETQYF.

CDR3 loop: CASRELAGTGWDEQFF. CDR3 nucleotides: TGTGCCAGCAGGGAACTAGCGGGGACCGGGTGGGATGAGCAGTTCTTC. V gene TRBV2 combines with J gene TRBJ2-1, with TRBD2 identical over 10 bases. The J segment lost 8 bases and the V segment lost 6 bases, leaving 13 bases of the junction unmatched. CDR3 size: 16 residues. Germline CDR1 is SNHLY and CDR2 is FYNNEI.

V gene TRBV7-6 combines with J gene TRBJ1-5, with 11 bases matching TRBD1. Germline CDR1 and CDR2: SGHVS and FNYEAQ. The CDR3 is 19 residues long. Trimming took 5 bases from V and 4 from J; bases not matched to a gene: 16. In DNA, the CDR3 is TGTGCCAGCAGCGCACAAGGTTGGACAGGGGGCGCGGGGAATCAGCCCCAGCATTTT. It specifies CASSAQGWTGGAGNQPQHF.

J is TRBJ1-5 and V is TRBV7-2; tentatively, D is TRBD1 (5 bases). Deletions cut 3 bases from V and 6 bases from J, with 9 bases between. CDR3 length: 13 amino acids. The germline V gene encodes CDR1 SGHTA and CDR2 FQGNSA. The CDR3 bases are TGTGCCAGCAGCTTCCAGGGCGGTCAGCCCCAGCATTTT. Its translation: CASSFQGGQPQHF.

The chain couples TRBV4-3 to TRBJ1-2; a weak D match, TRBD1 (6 bases). CDR1 is LGHNA, CDR2 YSLEER, per germline. The CDR3 loop spans 16 amino acids. V was pared by 2 bases and J by 4 bases, with 17 bases between. Here the CDR3 reads CASSQSSSGGGYGYTF. CDR3 coding DNA: TGCGCCAGCAGCCAATCGAGTTCGGGGGGCGGCTATGGCTACACCTTC.

The V call is TRBV4-2, the J call TRBJ2-1; 9 bases map to TRBD2. Germline trimming cut 0 bases from V and 6 bases from J; bases unmatched to any gene: 6. The CDR3 has 16 residues. From germline, CDR1 is LGHNA and CDR2 YNFKEQ. CDR3 loop: CASSQDPGLAANEQFF. CDR3 nucleotides: TGTGCCAGCAGCCAAGACCCGGGACTAGCTGCCAATGAGCAGTTCTTC.

Points on this clone: At one of its ends the junction is not consistent with the germline gene, which may arise from a read error. This chain connects TRBV7-2 to TRBJ2-1; 10 bases map to TRBD2. Germline V gives CDR1 SGHTA, CDR2 FQGNSA. CDR3 length equals 17 residues. The CDR3 reads CASSPFSLAGDHNEHFF. The CDR3 region has the DNA TGTGCCAGCAGCCCCTTCTCCCTAGCGGGGGACCACAATGAGCATTTCTTC.

The V call is TRBV6-1, the J call TRBJ1-2; D is perhaps TRBD1 (6 bases). The CDR3 consists of 12 residues. CDR1 MNHNS and CDR2 SASEGT come from the germline V gene. Trimming cost V 5 bases and J 5 bases, with 9 bases left between them. The CDR3: CASSPQGYGYTF. The DNA for the CDR3 is TGTGCCAGCAGTCCCCAGGGGTATGGCTACACCTTC.

Points on this clone: Other DNA sequences in this sample translate to the same CDR3. The chain joins TRBV18 to TRBJ2-5, with D unclear. CDR3 length equals 11 residues. The germline gives CDR1 KGHSH, CDR2 LQKENI. Trimming stripped 3 bases from V and 5 bases from J, with 4 bases between. The CDR3 loop reads CASSPEETQYF. The CDR3 DNA sequence: TGTGCCAGCTCACCGGAGGAGACCCAGTACTTC.

The chain combines TRBV19 with TRBJ2-7; D is unclear. Trimming pared 0 bases from V and 1 base from J, leaving 7 bases between. Per the germline V gene, CDR1 is LNHDA and CDR2 is SQIVND (reference sequence). The CDR3 is 14 amino acids. In DNA, the CDR3 is TGTGCCAGTAGTATAGACGCCGGATCCTACGAGCAGTACTTC. This sequence encodes CASSIDAGSYEQYF.

V is TRBV7-2 and J is TRBJ1-2; D is unresolved. Between the trimmed V and J ends, which lost 2 bases and 8 bases, there was a span of 15 bases. Germline CDR1 reads SGHTA; CDR2 reads FQGNSA. This CDR3 region has 14 residues. The CDR3 here is CASSLKTETLGYTF. In nucleotides, the CDR3 is TGTGCCAGCAGCTTAAAGACGGAAACGCTCGGCTACACCTTC.

The chain is built from TRBV5-1 and TRBJ1-6; D remains ambiguous. The CDR3 extends over 16 amino acids. Germline V CDR1 and CDR2: SGHRS, YFSETQ. The germline V and J ends were trimmed by 1 base and 0 bases, with 8 bases remaining between them. The CDR3 region is CASSLNSGSYNSPLHF. CDR3 in DNA: TGCGCCAGCAGCTTGAACAGTGGCTCCTATAATTCACCCCTCCACTTT.